These 5 T cell receptor beta chains were all obtained from the same sample, sequenced in a study of T cell changes during pregnancy in multiple sclerosis. Generated by immunoSEQ multiplex PCR, the TCRdb table keeps only in-frame clones and is missing some. The sample has tens of thousands of clones; approximately 94% are singletons. The sequencing here drew on peripheral blood, taken in the third trimester of pregnancy. The source is a female donor with multiple sclerosis, enrolled in a pregnancy study.

V usage is TRBV9 and J usage is TRBJ2-3, with 9 bases lining up with TRBD1. Germline lookup yields CDR1 SGDLS and CDR2 YYNGEE. The CDR3 has 16 amino acids. J lost 4 bases, V lost 3 bases, and 9 bases had no gene match. This CDR3 reads CASSAGQGMKADTQYF. CDR3 coding DNA: TGTGCCAGCAGCGCCGGACAGGGGATGAAGGCAGATACGCAGTATTTT.

This sequence joins TRBV19 and TRBJ2-1; D may be TRBD1 (6 bases). The CDR3 length is 14 residues. Germline V gene sequence: CDR1 LNHDA, CDR2 SQIVND (reference sequence). The V and J ends lost 5 bases and 9 bases respectively, with 17 bases between them. The CDR3 DNA reads as TGTGCCAGTAGTTCCCGGGACAAACCTTTTGAGCAGTTCTTC. It is translated as CASSSRDKPFEQFF.

This clone was detected only a few times. The chain has TRBV7-3 and TRBJ2-1; no reliable D call. V was pared by 5 bases and J by 0 bases, with 11 bases between. In germline, CDR1 is SGHTA, CDR2 FQGTGA. This CDR3 has 15 residues. Here the CDR3 reads CASSPLTVSYNEQFF. The CDR3 coding sequence is TGTGCCAGCAGCCCACTAACCGTCTCCTACAATGAGCAGTTCTTC.

This rearrangement joins TRBV5-4 to TRBJ2-5, with 15 bases aligning to TRBD2. Per germline, CDR1 SGHNT and CDR2 YYREEE (reference sequence). V lost 4 bases to trimming and J lost 4 bases; unmatched junction nucleotides: 5. This CDR3 contains 16 residues. CDR3 nucleotide sequence: TGTGCCAGCAGCCAAGGACTAGCGGGAGGGCCAGAGACCCAGTACTTC. Its protein is CASSQGLAGGPETQYF.

This clone was seen only once. The chain joins TRBV7-9 to TRBJ2-1, with 8 bases fitting TRBD1. CDR3 length: 14 residues. CDR1 and CDR2 (germline): SEHNR, FQNEAQ (reference sequence). Germline trimming cut 0 bases from V and 8 bases from J; bases unmatched to any gene: 3. In DNA form, the CDR3 reads TGTGCCAGCAGCTTAGCGCAGGGGGCTCATGAGCAGTTCTTC. It specifies CASSLAQGAHEQFF.